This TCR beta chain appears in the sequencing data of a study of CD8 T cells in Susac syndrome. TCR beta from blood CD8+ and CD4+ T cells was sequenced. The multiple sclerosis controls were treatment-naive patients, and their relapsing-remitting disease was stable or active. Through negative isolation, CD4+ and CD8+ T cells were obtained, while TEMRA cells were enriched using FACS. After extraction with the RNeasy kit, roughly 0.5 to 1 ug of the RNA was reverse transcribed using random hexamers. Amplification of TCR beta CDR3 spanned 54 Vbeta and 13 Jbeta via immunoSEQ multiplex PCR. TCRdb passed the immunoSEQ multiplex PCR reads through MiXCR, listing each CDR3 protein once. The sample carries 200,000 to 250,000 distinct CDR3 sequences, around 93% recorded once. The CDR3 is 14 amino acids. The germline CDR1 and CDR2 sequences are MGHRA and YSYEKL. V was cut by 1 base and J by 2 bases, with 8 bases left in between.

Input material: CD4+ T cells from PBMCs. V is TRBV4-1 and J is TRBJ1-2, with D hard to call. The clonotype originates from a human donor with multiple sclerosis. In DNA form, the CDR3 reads TGCGCCAGCAGCCAAGGGGAGGTAAACTATGGCTACACCTTC. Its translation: CASSQGEVNYGYTF.